This T cell receptor (beta chain) was observed in a study of T cell responses to AZD1222 COVID-19 vaccine. The study's findings and limits: Mapped onto spike, vaccine-associated CD4 TCRs spanned it and were dominant at 160-218 and 743-854.

Sequencing was performed with immunoSEQ multiplex PCR; in TCRdb, only in-frame clones are kept and a portion is missing. The table includes roughly 45,000 clones, 65% to 80% detected once. This clone was found once. What it binds is unknown. This CDR3 has 15 amino acids. Germline V gene lookup returns CDR1 SGHRS and CDR2 YFSETQ. V lost 5 bases and J lost 0, with 15 bases in between. The chain is built from TRBV5-1 and TRBJ2-7; D not certain. This clonotype was obtained from an adult in good health. This sample comprised peripheral blood, obtained on day 0 of AZD1222 vaccination. CDR3 sequence: CASRPDLRSSYEQYV. The CDR3 bases are TGCGCCAGCAGGCCAGACCTACGGAGCTCCTACGAGCAGTACGTC.